The TCR beta chain under discussion was sequenced for a study of blood T cell repertoires in COVID-19. About the research overall: Donors in the United States, Italy and Spain gave samples during acute or convalescent COVID-19.

Assay used: immunoSEQ multiplex PCR; TCRdb lists only in-frame clones, some missing. The sample lists fewer than 350,000 clones, more than 75% seen once, with around 2% in the top ten. The V end was cut by 2 bases, the J end by 8 bases, with 21 bases between. Germline values: CDR1 MNHEY, CDR2 SVGAGI. The CDR3 is made up of 16 amino acids. The receptor was isolated from an older woman in a cohort exposed to, infected with or recovered from COVID-19 (not recorded which). The chain uses TRBV6-5 and TRBJ1-2; D remains unclear. Sequencing was done on a sample of PBMCs or T cells enriched from blood (not recorded which). CDR3 nucleotide sequence: TGTGCCAGCAGTTACGTGGGTTCGCGAGAGAGCGTGGGCTACACCTTC. It encodes CASSYVGSRESVGYTF.